This T cell receptor (beta chain) was found in a study of T cell responses to AZD1222 COVID-19 vaccine. Study-wide points: A mostly white British donor set with more females was recruited, and clonal diversity was possibly underestimated. Sampling that yielded the repertoires occurred only after the peak T cell response. Among spike-specific TCRs, nearly half reportedly target unmutated variant regions. Baseline serostatus was positive in only 5 to 7 AZD1222 recipients.

Clones were read by immunoSEQ multiplex PCR, and TCRdb kept only the in-frame ones, dropping some. The sample includes about 73,000 clones, roughly 90% of them seen just once. On this clone: The antigen remains undetermined.

Germline CDR1 reads SNHLY; CDR2 reads FYNNEI. With V trimmed by 5 bases and J by 4 bases, 7 bases remained unmatched. This CDR3 is 14 amino acids long. The receptor's source is an adult who received the AZD1222 COVID-19 vaccine. The chain couples TRBV2 to TRBJ1-1; 7 nucleotides match TRBD1. The sample in question was peripheral blood, obtained 28 days after the second AZD1222 dose. The CDR3 region has the DNA TGTGCCAGCAGTAGAGACACAGGGGTCACTGAAGCTTTCTTT. Translation gives CASSRDTGVTEAFF.